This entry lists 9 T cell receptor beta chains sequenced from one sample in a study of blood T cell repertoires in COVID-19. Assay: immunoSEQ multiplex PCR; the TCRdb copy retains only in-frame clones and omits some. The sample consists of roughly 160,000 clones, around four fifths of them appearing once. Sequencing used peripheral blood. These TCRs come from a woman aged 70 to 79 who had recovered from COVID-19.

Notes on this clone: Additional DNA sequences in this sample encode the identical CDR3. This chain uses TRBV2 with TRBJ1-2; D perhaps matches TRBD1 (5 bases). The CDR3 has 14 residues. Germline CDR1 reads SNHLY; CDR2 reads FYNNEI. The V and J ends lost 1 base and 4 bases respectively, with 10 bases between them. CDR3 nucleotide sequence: TGTGCCAGCAGTGAAGGGGGGAGGGGCTATGGCTACACCTTC. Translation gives CASSEGGRGYGYTF.

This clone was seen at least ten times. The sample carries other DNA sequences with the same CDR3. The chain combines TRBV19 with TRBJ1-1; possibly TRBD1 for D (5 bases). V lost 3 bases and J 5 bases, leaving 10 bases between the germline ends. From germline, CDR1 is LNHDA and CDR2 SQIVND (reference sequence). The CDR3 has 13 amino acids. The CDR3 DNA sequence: TGTGCCAGTAGTATTAGGGGTGGAACTGAAGCTTTCTTT. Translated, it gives CASSIRGGTEAFF.

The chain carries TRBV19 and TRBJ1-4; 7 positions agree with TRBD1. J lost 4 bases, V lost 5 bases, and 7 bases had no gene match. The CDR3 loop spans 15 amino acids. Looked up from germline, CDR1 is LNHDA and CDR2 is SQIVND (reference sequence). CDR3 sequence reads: CASSSPRDSNEKLFF. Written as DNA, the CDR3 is TGTGCCAGTAGTTCTCCCCGGGACAGTAATGAAAAACTGTTTTTT.

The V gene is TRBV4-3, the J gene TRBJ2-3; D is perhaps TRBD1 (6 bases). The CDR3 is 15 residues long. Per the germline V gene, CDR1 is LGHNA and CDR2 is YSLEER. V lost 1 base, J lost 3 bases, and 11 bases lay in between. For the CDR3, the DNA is TGCGCCAGCAGCCAAGCCCCCCAGGGGACAGATACGCAGTATTTT. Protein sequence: CASSQAPQGTDTQYF.

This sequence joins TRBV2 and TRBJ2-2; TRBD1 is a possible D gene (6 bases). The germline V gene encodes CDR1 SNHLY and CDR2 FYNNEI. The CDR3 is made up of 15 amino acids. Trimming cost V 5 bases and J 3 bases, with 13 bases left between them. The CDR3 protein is CASSSGALDTGELFF. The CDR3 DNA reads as TGTGCCAGCAGTTCAGGGGCCCTCGACACCGGGGAGCTGTTTTTT.

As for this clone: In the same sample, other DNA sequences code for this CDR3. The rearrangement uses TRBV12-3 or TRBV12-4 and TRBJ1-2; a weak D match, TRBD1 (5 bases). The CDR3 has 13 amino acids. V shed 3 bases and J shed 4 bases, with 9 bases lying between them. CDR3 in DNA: TGTGCCAGCAGTTTTGGGGGAGGCTATGGCTACACCTTC. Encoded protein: CASSFGGGYGYTF.

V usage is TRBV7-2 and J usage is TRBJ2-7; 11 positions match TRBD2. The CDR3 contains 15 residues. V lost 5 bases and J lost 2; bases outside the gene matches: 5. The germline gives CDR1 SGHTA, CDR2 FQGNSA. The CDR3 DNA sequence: TGTGCCAGCAGCATGGGACTAGCGGCACCCTACGAGCAGTACTTC. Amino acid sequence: CASSMGLAAPYEQYF. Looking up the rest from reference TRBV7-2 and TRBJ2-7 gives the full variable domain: GAGVSQSPSNKVTEKGKDVELRCDPISGHTALYWYRQSLGQGLEFLIYFQGNSAPDKSGLPSDRFSAERTGGSVSTLTIQRTQQEDSAVYLCASSMGLAAPYEQYFGPGTRLTVT.

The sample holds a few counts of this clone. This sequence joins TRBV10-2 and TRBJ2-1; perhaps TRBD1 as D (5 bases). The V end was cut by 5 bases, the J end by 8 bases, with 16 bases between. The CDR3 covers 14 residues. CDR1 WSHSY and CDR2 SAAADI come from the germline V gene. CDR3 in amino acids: CASSQRRGTDEQFF. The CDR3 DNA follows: TGCGCCAGCAGTCAAAGAAGGGGCACGGATGAGCAGTTCTTC.

CDR3 residues: CASSPGGAEQFF. The DNA of the CDR3 is TGCGCCAGCAGCCCCGGGGGGGCTGAGCAGTTCTTC. The chain employs TRBV5-1 and TRBJ2-1, with 8 nucleotides matching TRBD2. V lost 4 bases, J lost 9 bases, and 3 bases stayed unmatched. Germline CDR1 and CDR2: SGHRS and YFSETQ. The CDR3 consists of 12 residues.